This T cell receptor beta chain was observed in a study of blood T cell repertoires in COVID-19. Looking at the study overall: From T cells, B-cell-depleted T cells, or PBMCs came the material, which was cDNA or gDNA.

Under the authors' procedure: Amplified reference gene primers provided the basis for estimating nucleated cell counts. TCRdb keeps only in-frame clones here, not all; method: immunoSEQ multiplex PCR. V, J and clone size are taken as reported in that table, and D and trimming were inferred from the DNA itself. Of some 90,000 clones listed, roughly 89% are singletons. This CDR3 contains 14 residues. Germline V gene sequence: CDR1 SGHTA, CDR2 FQGNSA. The V and J ends lost 3 bases and 4 bases, in that order; junction bases with no gene match: 3. Sequenced: peripheral blood. The V gene is TRBV7-2, the J gene TRBJ2-1; TRBD2 matches at 7 bases. This TCR was sampled from a woman older than 75 with active or convalescent COVID-19. DNA of the CDR3: TGTGCCAGCAGCTTCTCAGCGGGGTACAATGAGCAGTTCTTC. Protein product: CASSFSAGYNEQFF.